Below, 5 T cell receptor beta chains from the same sample are listed, as sequenced in a study of regulatory dendritic cells for organ transplantation. Sorted T cells were CFSE-labeled and cultured four to five days with allogeneic regulatory or mature dendritic cells at 1:10. These receptors' targets are unknown. This table comes from immunoSEQ multiplex PCR, and its TCRdb copy is limited to in-frame clones, with some not included. The table lists 18,000 or so clones, 65% to 80% of them singletons, with more than 3% in the top ten. The sample taken for sequencing was memory CD4+ T cells from blood cultured with regulatory dendritic cells. This sample's subset: CD45RO+ memory T cells. The source is a human donor in good health.

This clone showed up just once. This chain links TRBV10-3 with TRBJ2-5; D possibly corresponds to TRBD2 (6 bases). Trimming pared 3 bases from V and 5 bases from J, leaving 16 bases between. There are 15 residues in the CDR3. Germline lookup yields CDR1 ENHRY and CDR2 SYGVKD. CDR3 DNA sequence: TGTGCCATCAGTGAAGGGTCGGGGGTTCTGGAGACCCAGTACTTC. This translates into CAISEGSGVLETQYF.

This chain connects TRBV9 to TRBJ2-1, with 8 bases fitting TRBD2. J was trimmed by 1 base and V by 4 bases; bases with no gene match: 7. CDR1 and CDR2 from the germline V gene are SGDLS and YYNGEE. CDR3 length: 16 residues. In DNA form, the CDR3 reads TGTGCCAGCAGCCCCGGGGGGGCCGCGTCCTACAATGAGCAGTTCTTC. Its protein product is CASSPGGAASYNEQFF.

This rearrangement joins TRBV4-2 to TRBJ1-4; a possible D gene is TRBD1 (5 bases). The CDR3 is 15 residues long. V was trimmed by 0 bases and J by 7 bases, leaving 12 bases between them. Germline V gene lookup returns CDR1 LGHNA and CDR2 YNFKEQ. CDR3 in amino acids: CASSQDWGGSEKLFF. CDR3 bases: TGTGCCAGCAGCCAAGATTGGGGGGGTAGTGAAAAACTGTTTTTT.

V is TRBV29-1 and J is TRBJ2-7, with TRBD1 matching over 7 bases. V lost 7 bases and J lost 2; bases outside the gene matches: 5. The CDR3 is 12 residues long. Germline CDR1 reads SQVTM; CDR2 reads ANQGSEA. CDR3 residues: CSGGQGAYEQYF. The CDR3 DNA sequence: TGCAGCGGCGGTCAGGGGGCCTACGAGCAGTACTTC.

This clone appeared a single time. This chain joins TRBV19 and TRBJ2-7, with 14 bases that match TRBD2. Germline values: CDR1 LNHDA, CDR2 SQIVND (reference sequence). CDR3 length: 18 amino acids. Trimming removed 0 bases from V and 4 bases from J; junction bases left unmatched: 8. The CDR3: CASSIDLSGTSGSYEQYF. In DNA, the CDR3 is TGTGCCAGTAGTATAGATCTCTCCGGGACTAGCGGGAGTTACGAGCAGTACTTC.